This T cell receptor beta chain was identified during a study of cytomegalovirus exposure and HLA in healthy donors. Study in general: The 600 to 800 first-cohort repertoires shared a platform with the roughly 120 validation repertoires, as reported in a later analysis.

This clone was detected a few times. Its antigen is not identified. Looked up from germline, CDR1 is MGHRA and CDR2 is YSYEKL. V was pared by 6 bases and J by 10 bases, with 19 bases between. The CDR3 totals 15 residues. Only in-frame clones appear in the TCRdb table, and some are missing; sequencing was by immunoSEQ multiplex PCR. The sample includes fewer than 120,000 clones, around nine tenths of them seen just once. Study results and caveats: Investigators reported 150 to 200 TCR beta chains as tied to cytomegalovirus. Specificity of three CMV-associated chains for CMV antigens was verified in vitro.

It was the roughly 130-subject validation cohort, separate from the approximately 700-subject first cohort, to which the donors belonged. This clonotype was sampled from a woman between 25 and 40 years old in good health and CMV-seropositive. This chain links TRBV4-1 with TRBJ1-6, with no clear D. The sequencing sample was made of PBMCs. DNA for the CDR3: TGCGCCAGCAGTCGCTCCGGAACGGGCGGGTCACCCCTCCACTTT. Protein: CASSRSGTGGSPLHF.